The clone carrying this T cell receptor (beta chain) was seen more than once but under ten times. As yet, its antigen is unknown. As the sequencing template, cDNA was produced by extracting RNA and reverse transcribing it. Some clones are missing from TCRdb's copy, which holds only in-frame ones; the method was immunoSEQ multiplex PCR. This table has hundreds of thousands of clones, about 68% appearing once. The record originates from a study of CD8+ T cells in alopecia areata. Study observations and caveats: Scalp sample sequencing also detects resident alphabeta T cells of normal skin.

V gave up 4 bases and J gave up 1 base, with 14 bases separating them. The CDR3 has 15 amino acids. Germline values: CDR1 SQVTM, CDR2 ANQGSEA. This receptor was obtained from a human donor with alopecia areata. This rearrangement joins TRBV29-1 to TRBJ2-4; tentatively, D is TRBD1 (6 bases). The specimen was CD4+ T cells sorted from blood, collected at week 0. Here the CDR3 reads CSVAGFQGAKNIQYF. CDR3 sequence (DNA): TGCAGCGTTGCCGGTTTTCAGGGGGCCAAAAACATTCAGTACTTC.